This T cell receptor (beta chain) was obtained from a study of T cells in localized non-small cell lung cancer. The study, taken as a whole, reports: Across samples, adjacent lung featured a median roughly 60 of the top 100 tumor clones. Measurement of T cell clonality placed uninvolved adjacent lung highest, above the level in tumor. Because only a single region of the tumor was sequenced, heterogeneity remains possible.

This CDR3 is built from 15 residues. The germline gives CDR1 SGDLS, CDR2 YYNGEE. V shed 3 bases and J 1 base; nucleotides not matched to a gene: 5. Note on this clone: Its specificity is unknown.

Clones were sequenced by immunoSEQ multiplex PCR, and TCRdb holds only the in-frame ones, with some missing. The table lists 65,000 to 80,000 clones, approximately 84% of them singletons. The gene calls are TRBV9 and TRBJ2-7; 9 positions agree with TRBD1. The TCR was taken from an older female donor with stage I lung adenocarcinoma. Specimen: peripheral blood, collected before any cancer treatment. The CDR3 loop is CASSAGTGLSYEQYF. The CDR3 nucleotides are TGTGCCAGCAGCGCAGGGACAGGGCTGTCCTACGAGCAGTACTTC. The entire variable domain, with the rest obtained from reference TRBV9 and TRBJ2-7, is as follows: DSGVTQTPKHLITATGQRVTLRCSPRSGDLSVYWYQQSLDQGLQFLIQYYNGEERAKGNILERFSAQQFPDLHSELNLSSLELGDSALYFCASSAGTGLSYEQYFGPGTRLTVT.